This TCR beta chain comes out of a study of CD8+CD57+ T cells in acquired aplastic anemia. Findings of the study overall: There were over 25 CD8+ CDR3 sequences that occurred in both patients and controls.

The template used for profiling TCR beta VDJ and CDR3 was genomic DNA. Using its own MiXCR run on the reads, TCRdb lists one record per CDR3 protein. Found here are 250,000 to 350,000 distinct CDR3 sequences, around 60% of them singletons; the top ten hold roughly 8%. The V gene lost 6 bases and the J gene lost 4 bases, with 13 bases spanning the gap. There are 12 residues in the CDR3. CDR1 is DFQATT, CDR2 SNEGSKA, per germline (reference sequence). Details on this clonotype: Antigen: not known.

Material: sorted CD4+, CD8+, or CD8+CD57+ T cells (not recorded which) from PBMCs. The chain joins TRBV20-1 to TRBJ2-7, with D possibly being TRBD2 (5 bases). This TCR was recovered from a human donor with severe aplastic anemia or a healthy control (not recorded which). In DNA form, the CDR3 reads TGCAGTGCCCTTCTCGGGGATTACGAGCAGTACTTC. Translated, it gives CSALLGDYEQYF.